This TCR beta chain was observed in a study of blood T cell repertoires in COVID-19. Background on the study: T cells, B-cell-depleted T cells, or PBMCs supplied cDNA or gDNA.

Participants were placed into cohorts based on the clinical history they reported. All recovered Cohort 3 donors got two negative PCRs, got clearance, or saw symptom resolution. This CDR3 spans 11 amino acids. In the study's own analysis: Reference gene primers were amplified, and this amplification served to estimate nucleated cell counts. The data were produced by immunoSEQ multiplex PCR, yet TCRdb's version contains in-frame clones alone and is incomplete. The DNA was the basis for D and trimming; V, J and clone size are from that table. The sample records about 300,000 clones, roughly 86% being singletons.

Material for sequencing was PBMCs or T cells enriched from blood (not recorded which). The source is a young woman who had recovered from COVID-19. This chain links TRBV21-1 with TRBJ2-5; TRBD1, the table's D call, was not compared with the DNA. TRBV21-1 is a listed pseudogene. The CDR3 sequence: CASWGGETQYF. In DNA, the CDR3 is TGTGCCAGCTGGGGCGGAGAGACCCAGTACTTC.